One and the same sample provided the 8 T cell receptor beta chains below, sequenced in a study of blood T cell repertoires in COVID-19. Only in-frame clones appear in the TCRdb table, and some are missing; sequencing was by immunoSEQ multiplex PCR. The sample has 150,000 to 200,000 clones, roughly 74% seen once. Sequencing input: peripheral blood. The receptor set was obtained from an elderly woman with acute or convalescent COVID-19.

The rearrangement links TRBV30 to TRBJ2-7, with 9 bases identical to TRBD1. The CDR3 runs to 13 residues. V lost 4 bases and J lost 12; bases outside the gene matches: 13. From germline, CDR1 is GTSNPN and CDR2 SVGIG (reference sequence). The CDR3 nucleotides read TGTGCCTGGAACATGAAAGCCGGGACAGGGTCGTACTTC. The encoded protein is CAWNMKAGTGSYF.

The V and J genes are TRBV15 and TRBJ2-7, with 8 bases fitting TRBD1. J lost 2 bases, V lost 5 bases, and 5 bases had no gene match. This CDR3 is 14 amino acids long. CDR1 and CDR2 from the germline V gene are LNHNV and YYDKDF (reference sequence). This CDR3 reads CATSWETGAYEQYF. CDR3 in DNA: TGTGCCACCAGCTGGGAGACAGGGGCCTACGAGCAGTACTTC.

This rearrangement joins TRBV5-1 to TRBJ2-5; TRBD2 aligns across 10 bases. This CDR3 comprises 15 residues. J gave up 7 bases and V 4 bases, and 10 bases lay outside the gene matches. Germline V gene data show CDR1 as SGHRS and CDR2 as YFSETQ. As DNA, the CDR3 is TGCGCCAGCAGCCAGGGACTAGCGTGGAGGGGGACCCAGTACTTC. It specifies CASSQGLAWRGTQYF.

V gene TRBV29-1 combines with J gene TRBJ2-2; D gene uncertain. V lost 5 bases, J lost 4 bases, and 14 bases lay in between. There are 14 residues in the CDR3. Per germline, CDR1 SQVTM and CDR2 ANQGSEA. DNA for the CDR3: TGCAGCGTTCAGGCCTCAGTTACCACCGGGGAGCTGTTTTTT. Its protein is CSVQASVTTGELFF.

A few counts support this clone. The chain couples TRBV6-5 to TRBJ1-6; maybe TRBD1 (5 bases). V lost 6 bases, J lost 7 bases, and 16 bases lay in between. The CDR3 contains 15 residues. Germline-derived CDR1 and CDR2 are MNHEY and SVGAGI. The CDR3 loop reads CASRGSTDTNSPLHF. CDR3 in DNA: TGTGCCAGCAGGGGGTCGACAGACACGAATTCACCCCTCCACTTT.

The CDR3 nucleotides are TGTGCCAGTAGTATCGGGCAGGGCGTTTATAGCAATCAGCCCCAGCATTTT. Translated, it gives CASSIGQGVYSNQPQHF. The chain joins TRBV19 to TRBJ1-5, with D possibly matching TRBD1 (5 bases). Trimming shortened V by 3 bases and J by 0 bases, and 15 bases separated the two germline ends. Per germline, CDR1 LNHDA and CDR2 SQIVND (reference sequence). This CDR3 is built from 17 residues.

J is TRBJ1-4 and V is TRBV28; 11 bases fit TRBD1. Germline lookup yields CDR1 MDHEN and CDR2 SYDVKM. The CDR3 covers 15 residues. The junction had 6 bases not matched to a gene; V was cut back by 4 bases and J by 8 bases. CDR3 protein: CASSSGTGGYEKLFF. The DNA for the CDR3 is TGTGCCAGCAGTTCCGGGACAGGGGGGTACGAAAAACTGTTTTTT.

The chain carries TRBV6-5 and TRBJ1-5, with a possible D match to TRBD1 (5 bases). V lost 5 bases to trimming and J lost 1 base, with 12 bases between them. CDR3 size: 15 residues. The germline gives CDR1 MNHEY, CDR2 SVGAGI. The CDR3 nucleotides are TGTGCCAGCAGTCCAGGGATCCGGAGCAATCAGCCCCAGCATTTT. The encoded protein is CASSPGIRSNQPQHF.